What follows are 5 T cell receptor beta chains derived from one specimen sequenced in a study of cytomegalovirus exposure and HLA in healthy donors. Primers for the PCR totalled 60 Vbeta and 13 Jbeta. Assay used: immunoSEQ multiplex PCR; TCRdb lists only in-frame clones, some missing. The table has about 88,000 clones, around four fifths seen once. Sequencing used PBMCs. These receptors were taken from a woman in her 40s in good health and CMV-seronegative.

The chain couples TRBV30 to TRBJ2-7; perhaps TRBD2 as D (5 bases). The germline CDR1 and CDR2 sequences are GTSNPN and SVGIG (reference sequence). Trimming stripped 0 bases from V and 0 bases from J, with 6 bases between. The CDR3 totals 13 residues. CDR3 sequence (DNA): TGTGCCTGGAGTGTTGGGAGCTCCTACGAGCAGTACTTC. Its translation is CAWSVGSSYEQYF.

The chain is built from TRBV29-1 and TRBJ2-7, with D tentatively TRBD2 (6 bases). Trimming took 5 bases from V and 1 from J, leaving 9 bases between them. The CDR3 is 12 amino acids. CDR1 is SQVTM and CDR2 is ANQGSEA in the germline V gene. In nucleotides, the CDR3 is TGCAGCGTTAAGGCGGGATCCTACGAGCAGTACTTC. Translation gives CSVKAGSYEQYF.

J is TRBJ1-4 and V is TRBV11-2, with a possible D match to TRBD1 (6 bases). The length of the CDR3 is 15 residues. The V and J ends lost 1 base and 3 bases respectively, with 9 bases between them. The germline gives CDR1 SGHAT, CDR2 FQNNGV. CDR3 loop: CASSLGDTSNEKLFF. The CDR3 DNA sequence: TGTGCCAGCAGCTTAGGGGACACATCTAATGAAAAACTGTTTTTT. Based on the CDR3 plus reference TRBV11-2 and TRBJ1-4, the full variable domain is EAGVAQSPRYKIIEKRQSVAFWCNPISGHATLYWYQQILGQGPKLLIQFQNNGVVDDSQLPKDRFSAERLKGVDSTLKIQPAKLEDSAVYLCASSLGDTSNEKLFFGSGTQLSVL.

V usage is TRBV5-1 and J usage is TRBJ2-2; no clear D. Trimming shortened V by 3 bases and J by 5 bases, and 11 bases separated the two germline ends. Germline assignment: CDR1 SGHRS and CDR2 YFSETQ. The CDR3 length is 14 residues. The CDR3, as DNA: TGCGCCAGCAGCTCATCAGGATTAACCGGGGAGCTGTTTTTT. Protein product: CASSSSGLTGELFF.

The chain is built from TRBV6-5 and TRBJ1-1; tentatively, D is TRBD1 (6 bases). Germline V CDR1 and CDR2: MNHEY, SVGAGI. The CDR3 runs to 15 residues. V lost 5 bases, J lost 1 base, and 14 bases lay in between. For the CDR3, the DNA is TGTGCCAGCAGTCTCCGTAGGGGGGGGAACACTGAAGCTTTCTTT. Translating it yields CASSLRRGGNTEAFF.